The clone carrying this T cell receptor (beta chain) was counted ten times or more. As yet, its antigen is unknown. V lost 3 bases and J 6 bases, leaving 12 bases between the germline ends. CDR3 length: 14 amino acids. Germline-derived CDR1 and CDR2 are MNHEY and SVGEGT. This sample was taken from a study of liver allograft versus peripheral blood T cells. For the study at large: Blood and transplanted-liver T cell receptor repertoires from recipients were compared.

TCRdb redid the calling of the reads with MiXCR, one entry per CDR3 protein. The sample yields around 2,100 distinct CDR3 sequences, over 15% seen once. Overall study findings and caveats: Repertoires of T cell receptors that resided inside liver allografts reportedly differed from those in peripheral blood.

The chain couples TRBV6-2 or TRBV6-3 to TRBJ1-5; perhaps TRBD1 as D (5 bases). This receptor was taken from a human patient who had a liver transplant. The graft donor may be the source of some T cells. CDR3 region: CASSYDRESQPQHF. In DNA form, the CDR3 reads TGTGCCAGCAGTTATGACAGAGAGAGTCAGCCCCAGCATTTT.